The entry below describes one TCR beta chain. This specimen comes from a study of blood T cell repertoires in COVID-19. Original processing methods: Reference gene primer amplification gave estimated nucleated cell counts. Here immunoSEQ multiplex PCR was the method, and the copy in TCRdb shows in-frame clones only, minus some. The V and J calls and the clone size are those of that table, but D and trimming were determined from the DNA. Of 250,000 to 300,000 clones listed, about nine tenths were seen once; the top ten hold approximately 2.2%. The sequencing sample was made of peripheral blood. This receptor was taken from a man between 50 and 59 years old with acute or convalescent COVID-19.

CDR3 residues: CAWGRGGESETQYF. CDR3 DNA sequence: TGTGCCTGGGGGAGGGGGGGCGAGTCGGAGACCCAGTACTTC. This chain joins TRBV30 and TRBJ2-5; tentative D call: TRBD2 (7 bases). Germline-derived CDR1 and CDR2 are GTSNPN and SVGIG (reference sequence). V lost 5 bases to trimming and J lost 5 bases, with 18 bases between them. The CDR3 loop spans 14 amino acids.